The clone carrying this T cell receptor beta chain appeared a single time. As yet, its antigen is unknown. TCRdb reprocessed the 5' RACE reads via MiXCR and lists one record per CDR3 protein. The sample lists about 300,000 distinct CDR3 sequences; less than 9.5% were seen once. This entry belongs to a study of T cells after yellow fever vaccination. At the level of the study: For low cell numbers, libraries were made with SMART-Seq v4 Ultra Low Input. Study-level findings and limits: The booster response re-showed most primary clones: around 95% CD4, approximately 90% CD8. A small proportion of clonotypes was detected in both the CD4 and CD8 compartments. Contamination by abundant bulk-population clonotypes could be present in FACS-sorted repertoires.

Germline loops: CDR1 DFQATT, CDR2 SNEGSKA (reference sequence). This CDR3 is built from 15 residues. Between the trimmed V and J ends, which lost 1 base and 3 bases, there was a span of 13 bases. V and J are TRBV20-1 and TRBJ1-5; a weak D match, TRBD1 (5 bases). The sequence came from a man aged 18 to 35 who received the YFV17D yellow fever vaccine. Specimen: CD4+ T cells sorted from PBMCs, collected 5 days after the yellow fever booster vaccination. The CDR3 DNA follows: TGCAGTGCTAGAGGTGCACAGGTAGACAATCAGCCCCAGCATTTT. This encodes CSARGAQVDNQPQHF.